This T cell receptor (beta chain) was documented in a study of OX40 agonist ivuxolimab in advanced cancers. TCRdb's copy holds only in-frame clones and misses some; the assay was immunoSEQ multiplex PCR. The sample shows approximately 80,000 clones, approximately 94% of them seen only once. Baseline, cycle 4 day 1, and cycle 7 day 1 were the blood sampling points. The sequence was obtained from an adult with an advanced solid tumor such as melanoma, head and neck, liver or kidney cancer. This material consisted of CD4+ or CD8+ T cells sorted from blood, taken in a trial of the OX40 agonist ivuxolimab.

The CDR3 coding sequence is TGTGCCAGCAGTCGAAGGGAATCTGGAAACACCATATATTTT. Translating gives CASSRRESGNTIYF. This chain connects TRBV14 to TRBJ1-3, with D uncertain. This CDR3 is built from 14 residues. Germline assignment: CDR1 SGHDN and CDR2 FVKESK. Between the trimmed V and J ends, which lost 6 bases and 1 base, there was a span of 10 bases.